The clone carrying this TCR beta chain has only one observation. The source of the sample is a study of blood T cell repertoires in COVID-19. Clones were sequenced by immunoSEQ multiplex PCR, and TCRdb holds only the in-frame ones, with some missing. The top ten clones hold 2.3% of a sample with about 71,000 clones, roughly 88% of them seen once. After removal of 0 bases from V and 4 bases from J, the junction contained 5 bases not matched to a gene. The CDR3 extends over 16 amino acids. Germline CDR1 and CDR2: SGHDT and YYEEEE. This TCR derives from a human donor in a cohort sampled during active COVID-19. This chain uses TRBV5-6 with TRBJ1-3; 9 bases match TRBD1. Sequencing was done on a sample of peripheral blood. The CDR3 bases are TGTGCCAGCAGCTTGGCCACCGGGACAGGGGGAAACACCATATATTTT. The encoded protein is CASSLATGTGGNTIYF.